Shown below are 30 T cell receptor beta chains from a single sample sequenced in a study of cytomegalovirus exposure and HLA in healthy donors. PCR used 60 Vbeta primers and 13 Jbeta primers. Data came from immunoSEQ multiplex PCR; TCRdb stores just in-frame clones and leaves some out. The repertoire holds 100,000 to 150,000 clones, with roughly 75% as singletons. What was sequenced was PBMCs. The receptors were sampled from a female donor in good health and CMV-seronegative.

The rearrangement uses TRBV28 and TRBJ2-7; D is uncertain. This CDR3 region has 11 residues. Germline CDR1 is MDHEN and CDR2 is SYDVKM. V lost 6 bases and J lost 3, with 6 bases in between. The CDR3 DNA reads TGTGCCAGCAGCAAATTCTACGAGCAGTACTTC. It specifies CASSKFYEQYF.

The chain carries TRBV6-1 and TRBJ2-7, with 7 bases lining up with TRBD2. This CDR3 comprises 12 residues. The V gene end was trimmed by 6 bases and the J gene end by 3 bases; junction bases not matched to a gene: 2. Germline CDR1 MNHNS, CDR2 SASEGT. In DNA form, the CDR3 reads TGTGCCAGCAGGGGGGGGGACTACGAGCAGTACTTC. It is translated as CASRGGDYEQYF.

The chain uses TRBV25-1 and TRBJ2-3; the match to TRBD2 covers 10 bases. This CDR3 has 15 residues. The germline V gene encodes CDR1 MGHDK and CDR2 SYGVNS. V trimming: 3 bases; J trimming: 3 bases; junction bases outside the gene matches: 3. CDR3: CASSDSGGSTDTQYF. The CDR3 DNA follows: TGTGCCAGCAGTGATAGCGGGGGGAGTACAGATACGCAGTATTTT.

The rearrangement uses TRBV18 and TRBJ2-6, with TRBD1 matching over 7 bases. Germline CDR1 and CDR2: KGHSH and LQKENI. The CDR3 runs 16 residues. J was trimmed by 4 bases and V by 3 bases; bases with no gene match: 6. As DNA, the CDR3 is TGTGCCAGCTCACCTGACAGGGCCAGCGGGGCCAACGTCCTGACTTTC. This sequence encodes CASSPDRASGANVLTF.

This CDR3 is CASSQRLTGGTGGELFF. The CDR3 nucleotides read TGTGCCAGCAGCCAACGCTTGACAGGAGGAACCGGCGGGGAGCTGTTTTTT. The V call is TRBV14, the J call TRBJ2-2, with a weak D call TRBD1 (6 bases). Per germline, CDR1 SGHDN and CDR2 FVKESK. V gave up 2 bases and J gave up 7 bases, with 20 bases separating them. This CDR3 has 17 residues.

This sequence joins TRBV5-1 and TRBJ2-5, with a possible D match to TRBD2 (7 bases). Germline assignment: CDR1 SGHRS and CDR2 YFSETQ. This CDR3 region has 14 residues. V lost 4 bases to trimming and J lost 5 bases, with 15 bases between them. This CDR3 reads CASSGTSGGETQYF. CDR3 nucleotides: TGCGCCAGCAGCGGGACGTCGGGGGGCGAGACCCAGTACTTC. Variable domain in full (rest from reference TRBV5-1 and TRBJ2-5): KAGVTQTPRYLIKTRGQQVTLSCSPISGHRSVSWYQQTPGQGLQFLFEYFSETQRNKGNFPGRFSGRQFSNSRSEMNVSTLELGDSALYLCASSGTSGGETQYFGPGTRLLVL.

This chain links TRBV4-2 with TRBJ2-5; D unclear. The J call is uncertain, as TRBJ2-7 better fits the DNA end. This CDR3 region has 13 residues. Germline CDR1 reads LGHNA; CDR2 reads YNFKEQ. In nucleotides, the CDR3 is TGTGCCAGCAGCCCGTGGCGGAACTACGAGCAGTACTTC. It yields the protein CASSPWRNYEQYF.

This clone came up a few times. This chain connects TRBV4-1 to TRBJ1-5, with 8 bases matching TRBD1. CDR1 and CDR2 (germline): MGHRA, YSYEKL. V was clipped by 2 bases and J by 5 bases; unmatched bases: 2. The CDR3 sequence is 14 residues long. The CDR3 spells CASSQTGGDQPQHF. Written as DNA, the CDR3 is TGCGCCAGCAGCCAAACAGGGGGTGATCAGCCCCAGCATTTT.

The chain uses TRBV30 and TRBJ2-7; 12 bases agree with TRBD2. The junction had 0 bases not matched to a gene; V was cut back by 3 bases and J by 0 bases. The CDR3 spans 14 residues. Germline V CDR1 and CDR2: GTSNPN, SVGIG (reference sequence). CDR3 DNA: TGTGCCTGGAGGACTAGCGGGAGCTCCTACGAGCAGTACTTC. Translated: CAWRTSGSSYEQYF. The whole variable domain, remainder taken from reference TRBV30 and TRBJ2-7, is SQTIHQWPATLVQPVGSPLSLECTVEGTSNPNLYWYRQAAGRGLQLLFYSVGIGQISSEVPQNLSASRPQDRQFILSSKKLLLSDSGFYLCAWRTSGSSYEQYFGPGTRLTVT.

The rearrangement joins TRBV6-1 to TRBJ2-1, with D unclear. This CDR3 spans 11 amino acids. Trimming removed 6 bases from V and 10 bases from J, with 10 bases in between. The germline CDR1 and CDR2 sequences are MNHNS and SASEGT. The CDR3: CASSEIGEQFF. The CDR3 DNA is TGTGCCAGCAGCGAGATCGGGGAGCAGTTCTTC.

The chain combines TRBV4-1 with TRBJ1-3, with D tentatively TRBD1 (5 bases). The CDR3 length is 16 residues. Looked up from germline, CDR1 is MGHRA and CDR2 is YSYEKL. Trimming took 4 bases from V and 0 from J, leaving 13 bases between them. CDR3 region: CASSPLSGGSGNTIYF. CDR3 coding DNA: TGCGCCAGCAGCCCGTTGTCGGGGGGCTCTGGAAACACCATATATTTT.

The genes are TRBV5-1 and TRBJ2-5, with D uncertain. Germline loops: CDR1 SGHRS, CDR2 YFSETQ. Trimming took off 2 bases at V and 2 bases at J, with 7 bases between the two ends. This CDR3 spans 13 amino acids. Here the CDR3 reads CASSLQRQETQYF. CDR3 DNA: TGCGCCAGCAGCTTACAGAGACAAGAGACCCAGTACTTC. Full variable domain (outside the CDR3, taken from reference TRBV5-1 and TRBJ2-5): KAGVTQTPRYLIKTRGQQVTLSCSPISGHRSVSWYQQTPGQGLQFLFEYFSETQRNKGNFPGRFSGRQFSNSRSEMNVSTLELGDSALYLCASSLQRQETQYFGPGTRLLVL.

The CDR3 spells CASSVAGGHGGKFF. The DNA for the CDR3 is TGTGCCAGCAGTGTTGCGGGAGGCCATGGTGGGAAGTTCTTC. This chain links TRBV2 with TRBJ2-1; 8 bases are shared with TRBD2. The CDR3 contains 14 residues. In germline, CDR1 is SNHLY, CDR2 FYNNEI. V was clipped by 4 bases and J by 14 bases; unmatched bases: 13. The entire variable domain, with the rest obtained from reference TRBV2 and TRBJ2-1, is as follows: EPEVTQTPSHQVTQMGQEVILRCVPISNHLYFYWYRQILGQKVEFLVSFYNNEISEKSEIFDDQFSVERPDGSNFTLKIRSTKLEDSAMYFCASSVAGGHGGKFFGPGTRLTVL.

The rearrangement links TRBV5-6 to TRBJ2-5, with TRBD1 identical over 7 bases. The CDR3 totals 14 residues. V was clipped by 4 bases and J by 2 bases; unmatched bases: 5. Germline V gene lookup returns CDR1 SGHDT and CDR2 YYEEEE. CDR3 DNA: TGTGCCAGCAGCATGACAGGGCGTCAAGAGACCCAGTACTTC. Translating gives CASSMTGRQETQYF.

The chain combines TRBV9 with TRBJ2-4; possible D gene TRBD1, 5 bases. CDR3 length: 15 residues. The ends were cut back, 0 bases at V and 6 bases at J, with 13 bases in the middle. Germline V gene lookup returns CDR1 SGDLS and CDR2 YYNGEE. The CDR3 DNA reads as TGTGCCAGCAGCGTAGGATCGACAGAAGCAAACATTCAGTACTTC. Its translation: CASSVGSTEANIQYF.

J is TRBJ1-1 and V is TRBV11-2, with D unclear. CDR1 is SGHAT, CDR2 FQNNGV, per germline. V was trimmed by 1 base and J by 6 bases, leaving 9 bases between them. This CDR3 is 13 amino acids long. CDR3 in amino acids: CASSLVSAAEAFF. The CDR3 DNA sequence: TGTGCCAGCAGCTTAGTCTCCGCGGCTGAAGCTTTCTTT. Full variable domain (missing parts from reference TRBV11-2 and TRBJ1-1): EAGVAQSPRYKIIEKRQSVAFWCNPISGHATLYWYQQILGQGPKLLIQFQNNGVVDDSQLPKDRFSAERLKGVDSTLKIQPAKLEDSAVYLCASSLVSAAEAFFGQGTRLTVV.

V usage is TRBV27 and J usage is TRBJ1-5; no reliable D call. The CDR3 sequence is 13 residues long. The germline CDR1 and CDR2 sequences are MNHEY and SMNVEV (reference sequence). V lost 11 bases to trimming and J lost 4 bases, with 15 bases between them. CDR3 in DNA: TGTGCCGCAGGTCAAAGTAGGAATCAGCCCCAGCATTTT. Its protein is CAAGQSRNQPQHF.

Note on this clone: This CDR3 is also generated by other DNA sequences in the sample. The V gene is TRBV5-1, the J gene TRBJ2-7, with D possibly TRBD2 on 6 matching bases. The CDR3 runs to 14 residues. Germline V gene sequence: CDR1 SGHRS, CDR2 YFSETQ. V was cut by 0 bases and J by 0 bases, with 7 bases left in between. The CDR3 reads CASSLGGDSYEQYF. The CDR3 DNA reads as TGCGCCAGCAGCTTGGGGGGGGACTCCTACGAGCAGTACTTC.

The gene calls are TRBV18 and TRBJ2-3; D perhaps matches TRBD2 (5 bases). Trimming took off 1 base at V and 5 bases at J, with 10 bases between the two ends. The CDR3 extends over 14 amino acids. Germline V gene sequence: CDR1 KGHSH, CDR2 LQKENI. CDR3 region: CASSPQGAGDTQYF. The CDR3 nucleotides read TGTGCCAGCTCACCACAGGGTGCGGGAGATACGCAGTATTTT.

The genes are TRBV28 and TRBJ2-5; TRBD2 aligns across 7 bases. This CDR3 spans 16 amino acids. V was pared by 2 bases and J by 5 bases, with 11 bases of the junction left unmatched. Germline CDR1 reads MDHEN; CDR2 reads SYDVKM. The CDR3 sequence: CASSLPPRGVVETQYF. DNA for the CDR3: TGTGCCAGCAGTTTACCACCCCGGGGGGTGGTGGAGACCCAGTACTTC.

This clone was counted a single time. J is TRBJ1-2 and V is TRBV27; 8 bases line up with TRBD1. The junction had 6 bases not matched to a gene; V was cut back by 4 bases and J by 8 bases. The length of the CDR3 is 13 residues. In germline, CDR1 is MNHEY, CDR2 SMNVEV (reference sequence). The CDR3 DNA reads as TGTGCCAGCAGTTCCGGACAGGGCTGGGGCTACACCTTC. As protein: CASSSGQGWGYTF.

The gene calls are TRBV18 and TRBJ1-3, with a weak D call TRBD1 (5 bases). Deletions cut 3 bases from V and 4 bases from J, with 10 bases between. CDR1 is KGHSH, CDR2 LQKENI, per germline. The CDR3 consists of 14 residues. This CDR3 is CASSPGTSGNTIYF. CDR3 DNA: TGTGCCAGCTCACCTGGGACTTCGGGAAACACCATATATTTT.

The rearrangement joins TRBV30 to TRBJ1-3; maybe TRBD1 (6 bases). The CDR3 covers 16 residues. The germline V gene has CDR1 GTSNPN and CDR2 SVGIG (reference sequence). Deletions cut 0 bases from V and 0 bases from J, with 12 bases between. CDR3 DNA sequence: TGTGCCTGGAGTGTAACAGGGCGATCCTCTGGAAACACCATATATTTT. Protein product: CAWSVTGRSSGNTIYF.

V and J are TRBV9 and TRBJ2-1; no firm D call. Trimming shortened V by 4 bases and J by 6 bases, and 14 bases separated the two germline ends. CDR1 and CDR2 (germline): SGDLS, YYNGEE. The CDR3 sequence is 14 residues long. In DNA, the CDR3 is TGTGCCAGCAGCCCCCGCGTTGTTGGCAATGAGCAGTTCTTC. Amino acids: CASSPRVVGNEQFF.

This clone came up a few times. V gene TRBV19 combines with J gene TRBJ2-7; tentatively, D is TRBD1 (5 bases). Germline V gives CDR1 LNHDA, CDR2 SQIVND (reference sequence). V was trimmed by 2 bases and J by 3 bases, leaving 11 bases between them. The CDR3 loop spans 14 amino acids. CDR3 in amino acids: CASSILRVFYEQYF. CDR3 nucleotide sequence: TGTGCCAGTAGTATACTCAGGGTATTCTACGAGCAGTACTTC.

The rearrangement uses TRBV29-1 and TRBJ2-7; TRBD1 agrees at 7 bases. This CDR3 has 13 amino acids. Germline V gene sequence: CDR1 SQVTM, CDR2 ANQGSEA. The V gene end was trimmed by 5 bases and the J gene end by 2 bases; junction bases not matched to a gene: 6. DNA of the CDR3: TGCAGCGTTCTGGGACAGCGAGCCTACGAGCAGTACTTC. This codes for CSVLGQRAYEQYF.

The V gene is TRBV6-5, the J gene TRBJ2-7; 7 bases fit TRBD1. In germline, CDR1 is MNHEY, CDR2 SVGAGI. The V segment lost 5 bases and the J segment 7 bases; nucleotides outside the gene matches: 14. There are 15 residues in the CDR3. The CDR3 is CASSPRDRGVLEQYF. CDR3 sequence (DNA): TGTGCCAGCAGTCCCCGGGACAGAGGTGTTTTGGAGCAGTACTTC.

The J gene is TRBJ1-5, the V gene TRBV13, with 7 bases identical to TRBD1. Germline V CDR1 and CDR2: PRHDT, FYEKMQ (reference sequence). V trimming: 4 bases; J trimming: 5 bases; junction bases outside the gene matches: 5. This CDR3 contains 14 residues. CDR3 in amino acids: CASSSRGHDQPQHF. In nucleotides, the CDR3 is TGTGCCAGCAGCTCGAGGGGGCATGATCAGCCCCAGCATTTT.

The CDR3 sequence is CASSAGQGAGELFF. CDR3 sequence (DNA): TGTGCCAGTAGTGCCGGACAGGGGGCCGGGGAGCTGTTTTTT. The chain employs TRBV19 and TRBJ2-2; TRBD1 matches 10 bases. V dropped 5 bases and J dropped 6; count of bases not matched to a gene: 3. CDR1 and CDR2 (germline): LNHDA, SQIVND (reference sequence). CDR3 length equals 14 residues. The variable domain in full, completed from reference TRBV19 and TRBJ2-2, reads DGGITQSPKYLFRKEGQNVTLSCEQNLNHDAMYWYRQDPGQGLRLIYYSQIVNDFQKGDIAEGYSVSREKKESFPLTVTSAQKNPTAFYLCASSAGQGAGELFFGEGSRLTVL.

The gene calls are TRBV6-1 and TRBJ1-5, with D perhaps TRBD1 (5 bases). Trimming stripped 8 bases from V and 7 bases from J, with 18 bases between. The CDR3 is 14 residues long. Germline lookup yields CDR1 MNHNS and CDR2 SASEGT. Here the CDR3 reads CASGRGENVQPQHF. DNA for the CDR3: TGTGCCAGCGGGAGGGGCGAGAACGTACAGCCCCAGCATTTT.